The 32 T cell receptor beta chains reported below all come from one sample, sequenced in a study of breast tumors, draining lymph nodes, adjacent tissues listed by TCRdb under 2016. Preparation of the library involved multiplex PCR. The instrument was an Illumina HiSeq 2000. TCRdb reworked the public reads: Q25 trimming with fastp, MiXCR clone assembly, productive beta chains retained. CDR3 protein duplicates are merged, each entry listing the most common genes and DNA. The sample table holds under 250,000 distinct CDR3 sequences, of which 32% were seen once. The top ten clonotypes cover just over 1.4% of the sample. The lymph node samples were taken from the axillary draining lymph nodes of breast cancer patients. The sequencing sample was made of axillary lymph node tissue. The receptor set was obtained from a female donor with breast cancer. Some clones in this sample may be carry-over from other donors' samples.

This clonotype was counted a few times. The gene calls are TRBV5-6 and TRBJ1-1; TRBD1 is a possible D gene (6 bases). V lost 1 base and J lost 4, with 11 bases in between. CDR3 length equals 14 residues. Germline CDR1 is SGHDT and CDR2 is YYEEEE. CDR3 amino acids: CASSLYRGPTEAFF. CDR3 DNA sequence: TGTGCCAGCAGCTTGTACCGGGGGCCCACTGAAGCTTTCTTT.

This clonotype showed up many times. DNA of the CDR3: TGTGCCAGCACCCCTCACAGCATATATAGCAATCAGCCCCAGCATTTT. Translated: CASTPHSIYSNQPQHF. The chain employs TRBV28 and TRBJ1-5, with D uncertain. The V end was cut by 7 bases, the J end by 0 bases, with 16 bases between. This CDR3 comprises 16 residues. Germline loops: CDR1 MDHEN, CDR2 SYDVKM. The full variable domain, its missing parts supplied by reference TRBV28 and TRBJ1-5, is DVKVTQSSRYLVKRTGEKVFLECVQDMDHENMFWYRQDPGLGLRLIYFSYDVKMKEKGDIPEGYSVSREKKERFSLILESASTNQTSMYLCASTPHSIYSNQPQHFGDGTRLSIL.

This clonotype was detected many times. The chain has TRBV20-1 and TRBJ2-3, with 15 positions matching TRBD2. With 5 bases clipped from V and 5 bases from J, the junction kept 8 bases outside the gene matches. The germline V gene encodes CDR1 DFQATT and CDR2 SNEGSKA (reference sequence). CDR3 length: 16 amino acids. CDR3 sequence reads: CSAPGLAGGRGDTQYF. The CDR3 coding sequence is TGCAGTGCTCCCGGACTAGCGGGAGGGCGGGGAGATACGCAGTATTTT.

There are many counts of this clonotype. V gene TRBV28 combines with J gene TRBJ2-5; 8 nucleotides line up with TRBD1. This CDR3 spans 14 amino acids. Germline CDR1 reads MDHEN; CDR2 reads SYDVKM. Trimming took 6 bases from V and 5 from J; bases not matched to a gene: 8. CDR3 loop: CASRRGTGGETQYF. The CDR3, as DNA: TGTGCCAGCAGAAGAGGGACAGGAGGGGAGACCCAGTACTTC. The variable domain in full, completed from reference TRBV28 and TRBJ2-5, reads DVKVTQSSRYLVKRTGEKVFLECVQDMDHENMFWYRQDPGLGLRLIYFSYDVKMKEKGDIPEGYSVSREKKERFSLILESASTNQTSMYLCASRRGTGGETQYFGPGTRLLVL.

This clonotype appeared many times. This rearrangement joins TRBV4-2 to TRBJ1-5; D is uncertain. Deletions cut 0 bases from V and 0 bases from J, with 9 bases between. This CDR3 has 16 amino acids. The germline V gene has CDR1 LGHNA and CDR2 YNFKEQ. CDR3 loop: CASSQDPAHSNQPQHF. The DNA for the CDR3 is TGTGCCAGCAGCCAAGATCCAGCTCATAGCAATCAGCCCCAGCATTTT.

This clonotype was detected only once. The V gene is TRBV19, the J gene TRBJ1-4, with 7 bases matching TRBD1. After removal of 5 bases from V and 8 bases from J, the junction contained 5 bases not matched to a gene. The CDR3 is 13 residues long. Germline V lookup: CDR1 LNHDA, CDR2 SQIVND (reference sequence). The CDR3 DNA reads TGTGCCAGTAGTCGACAGGGAAAAGAAAAACTGTTTTTT. Its protein is CASSRQGKEKLFF.

This clonotype was seen many times. The gene calls are TRBV28 and TRBJ2-1; D not certain. The CDR3 has 11 residues. With 8 bases removed from V and 3 bases from J, the gap between germline ends came to 5 bases. Germline lookup yields CDR1 MDHEN and CDR2 SYDVKM. CDR3 sequence reads: CASRLYNEQFF. Here the CDR3 DNA reads TGTGCCAGCCGACTCTACAATGAGCAGTTCTTC.

This clonotype was recorded many times. The chain carries TRBV12-3 or TRBV12-4 and TRBJ2-2; 7 nucleotides line up with TRBD1. The CDR3 has 14 amino acids. Trimming at V came to 3 bases and at J to 6 bases, leaving 4 bases not matched to a gene. Here the CDR3 DNA reads TGTGCCAGCAGTTTTAGGCAGGGGGCCGGGGAGCTGTTTTTT. It translates to CASSFRQGAGELFF.

Ten or more counts support this clonotype. V gene TRBV20-1 combines with J gene TRBJ2-7, with no clear D. CDR1 is DFQATT, CDR2 SNEGSKA, per germline (reference sequence). Trimming left V 4 bases short and J 4 bases short, with 14 bases between. This CDR3 is 13 amino acids long. CDR3 loop: CSATPPEGYEQYF. The DNA of the CDR3 is TGCAGTGCTACACCCCCTGAAGGATACGAGCAGTACTTC.

CDR3 DNA sequence: TGTGCCTGGAGTGACCAGACAGGGAAGCCCCAGCATTTT. Its protein is CAWSDQTGKPQHF. The gene calls are TRBV30 and TRBJ1-5; 7 positions match TRBD1. CDR1 and CDR2 from the germline V gene are GTSNPN and SVGIG (reference sequence). The CDR3 consists of 13 residues. V lost 1 base and J lost 8; bases outside the gene matches: 5.

V is TRBV7-9 and J is TRBJ2-2; D not certain. Trimming left V 6 bases short and J 9 bases short, with 8 bases between. The CDR3 extends over 11 amino acids. Germline-derived CDR1 and CDR2 are SEHNR and FQNEAQ (reference sequence). CDR3 coding DNA: TGTGCCAGCAGTTCCGGACGGGAGCTGTTTTTT. It yields the protein CASSSGRELFF.

As for this clonotype: It may be a read error: a sequence one base away is much more abundant. The gene calls are TRBV9 and TRBJ1-2; D is undetermined. This CDR3 comprises 17 residues. Germline V lookup: CDR1 SGDLS, CDR2 YYNGEE. Trimming took 3 bases from V and 7 from J, leaving 25 bases between them. The CDR3 DNA reads as TGTGCCAGCAGCGGAAGCCCCTCAGATGATGAGGGTTCTGGCTACACCTTC. Protein product: CASSGSPSDDEGSGYTF.

The sample holds a few counts of this clonotype. A much larger clonotype is one base distant, so this may be a read error. The V and J genes are TRBV6-5 and TRBJ2-7; TRBD1 is a possible D gene (6 bases). CDR1 is MNHEY, CDR2 SVGAGI, per germline. The V end lost 5 bases, the J end lost 3 bases, and 11 bases lay between the germline ends. The CDR3 has 13 residues. As DNA, the CDR3 is TGTGCCAGCAGTCACAACAGGGACTACGAGCAGTACTTC. It is translated as CASSHNRDYEQYF.

Regarding this clonotype: Given a much more abundant clone one base away, this may be a read error. The J gene is TRBJ2-1, the V gene TRBV28; D might be TRBD2 (6 bases). Germline V lookup: CDR1 MDHEN, CDR2 SYDVKM. This CDR3 has 12 residues. The CDR3 region is CASTGLPDEQLF. The CDR3, as DNA: TGTGCCAGCACGGGACTGCCGGATGAGCAGCTCTTC.

This clonotype has at least ten counts. The chain has TRBV10-3 and TRBJ1-6; 8 bases map to TRBD1. Germline assignment: CDR1 ENHRY and CDR2 SYGVKD. The CDR3 has 13 residues. With V trimmed by 8 bases and J by 8 bases, 5 bases remained unmatched. CDR3 sequence (DNA): TGTGCCATCCGGGACAGGAGTCATTCACCCCTCCACTTT. This sequence encodes CAIRDRSHSPLHF.

Comment on this clonotype: This clone may be a read error of a much larger clone one base away. The chain is built from TRBV12-3 or TRBV12-4 and TRBJ2-4; 9 bases map to TRBD1. The length of the CDR3 is 13 residues. CDR3 bases: TGTGCTAGTGGTCGGGACAGGGAGAGCATTCAGTACTTC. Translation gives CASGRDRESIQYF.

This chain joins TRBV7-3 and TRBJ2-3; D not resolved. Per germline, CDR1 SGHTA and CDR2 FQGTGA. The CDR3 has 14 amino acids. Trimming stripped 5 bases from V and 5 bases from J, with 14 bases between. The CDR3 nucleotides read TGTGCCAGCAGCCACCAACACTGGGGAGATACGCAGTATTTT. Protein product: CASSHQHWGDTQYF.

This clonotype was observed many times. The rearrangement joins TRBV11-2 to TRBJ2-4; perhaps TRBD1 as D (6 bases). The germline V gene has CDR1 SGHAT and CDR2 FQNNGV. The CDR3 is 14 residues long. V lost 0 bases to trimming and J lost 6 bases, with 9 bases between them. The CDR3, as DNA: TGTGCCAGCAGCTTAGACAGGGGATCAAACATTCAGTACTTC. This translates into CASSLDRGSNIQYF.

This clonotype came up many times. The rearrangement links TRBV30 to TRBJ2-1; D perhaps matches TRBD2 (6 bases). V gave up 0 bases and J gave up 8 bases, with 17 bases separating them. The CDR3 totals 15 residues. CDR1 is GTSNPN and CDR2 is SVGIG in the germline V gene (reference sequence). CDR3 nucleotides: TGTGCCTGGAGTGTACTCGGGAGAATCGACGATGAGCAGTTCTTC. Translation: CAWSVLGRIDDEQFF.

Details on this clonotype: This sequence may be a read error, since a much larger clone differs from it by one base. The V gene is TRBV6-1, the J gene TRBJ2-5, with D possibly being TRBD2 (6 bases). Trimming pared 6 bases from V and 5 bases from J, leaving 10 bases between. CDR3 size: 12 residues. Germline CDR1 is MNHNS and CDR2 is SASEGT. CDR3 nucleotide sequence: TGTGCCAGCAGGCGGGGCTACGAGACCCAGTACTTC. This encodes CASRRGYETQYF.

V is TRBV28 and J is TRBJ1-1; D is unclear. V was pared by 5 bases and J by 9 bases, with 10 bases between. This CDR3 has 11 amino acids. Germline assignment: CDR1 MDHEN and CDR2 SYDVKM. For the CDR3, the DNA is TGTGCCAGCAGTAGGCGAGGGAAAGCTTTCTTT. Translating gives CASSRRGKAFF.

In regard to this clonotype: Being one base from a much bigger clone, this may be a read error. The chain is built from TRBV6-4 and TRBJ2-7; D uncertain. Germline V gives CDR1 MRHNA, CDR2 SNTAGT. The CDR3 contains 13 residues. Trimming stripped 6 bases from V and 0 bases from J, with 9 bases between. The CDR3 bases are TGTGCCAGCAGGCGGCAGAGCTCCTACGAGCAGTACTTC. This gives the protein CASRRQSSYEQYF.

Of note for this clonotype: This could be a read error, since a much larger clone is one nucleotide away. The chain carries TRBV6-5 and TRBJ2-3; 11 nucleotides line up with TRBD2. From germline, CDR1 is MNHEY and CDR2 SVGAGI. With V trimmed by 6 bases and J by 5 bases, 7 bases remained unmatched. The CDR3 extends over 15 amino acids. The CDR3 coding sequence is TGTGCCAGCAGCCAGGGGACTAGCGGAGGAGATACGCAGTATTTT. Translating it yields CASSQGTSGGDTQYF.

This clonotype appeared many times. V gene TRBV29-1 combines with J gene TRBJ1-3; no clear D gene. Trimming removed 3 bases from V and 8 bases from J, with 11 bases in between. This CDR3 is built from 12 residues. Germline CDR1 is SQVTM and CDR2 is ANQGSEA. The CDR3 DNA sequence: TGCAGCGTTGACGGACTTGGCGACACCATATATTTT. This encodes CSVDGLGDTIYF.

This clonotype was recorded only once. CDR3: CASTLGGEQYEKLFF. The DNA of the CDR3 is TGTGCCAGCACCCTAGGCGGGGAGCAGTACGAAAAACTGTTTTTT. The chain joins TRBV6-6 to TRBJ1-4; D is unclear. The CDR3 consists of 15 residues. The germline V gene encodes CDR1 MNHNY and CDR2 SVGAGI (reference sequence). V lost 7 bases and J lost 8, with 20 bases in between.

The genes are TRBV20-1 and TRBJ1-1, with D unclear. Germline CDR1 is DFQATT and CDR2 is SNEGSKA (reference sequence). V dropped 1 base and J dropped 5 bases, with 8 bases sitting between them. The CDR3 is 12 residues long. In DNA form, the CDR3 reads TGCAGTGCTAGAGGCTCAGGTACTGAAGCTTTCTTT. Its translation is CSARGSGTEAFF.

This clonotype was observed at least ten times. V usage is TRBV6-6 and J usage is TRBJ1-6; no definite D call. Looked up from germline, CDR1 is MNHNY and CDR2 is SVGAGI (reference sequence). V was cut by 8 bases and J by 10 bases, with 15 bases left in between. The CDR3 loop spans 13 amino acids. The CDR3 loop is CASVPLGGSPLHF. The CDR3 DNA follows: TGTGCCAGCGTCCCTCTTGGAGGGTCACCCCTCCACTTT.

Many counts were recorded for this clonotype. This chain links TRBV6-2 or TRBV6-3 with TRBJ2-7, with a tentative D call TRBD1 (7 bases). The CDR3 is 13 residues long. Deletions cut 5 bases from V and 9 bases from J, with 17 bases between. Per the germline V gene, CDR1 is MNHEY and CDR2 is SVGEGT. The CDR3 DNA is TGTGCCAGCAGTCCAGGGGGGATGGTACGGCAGTACTTC. Translated: CASSPGGMVRQYF.

Details on this clonotype: Possible read error: a much larger clone is one base away. The CDR3 end shows no conserved phenylalanine or tryptophan, and so a read error is likely. The V gene is TRBV14, the J gene TRBJ2-5; 8 nucleotides agree with TRBD1. The germline gives CDR1 SGHDN, CDR2 FVKESK. J gave up 7 bases and V 5 bases, and 6 bases lay outside the gene matches. This CDR3 is 13 amino acids long. Here the CDR3 reads CASSWDRYRTQYS. The CDR3, as DNA: TGTGCCAGCAGCTGGGACAGGTATCGGACCCAGTACTCC.

The table lists this clonotype with many counts. The chain has TRBV24-1 and TRBJ2-1; the match to TRBD2 covers 7 bases. There are 16 residues in the CDR3. In germline, CDR1 is KGHDR, CDR2 SFDVKD. Trimming at V came to 7 bases and at J to 7 bases, leaving 15 bases not matched to a gene. DNA of the CDR3: TGTGCCACCAGCCACCCTCGGGAGGATAGGTGGAATGAGCAGTTCTTC. It yields the protein CATSHPREDRWNEQFF.

This clonotype was picked up many times. The chain recombines TRBV20-1 with TRBJ1-2; D is uncertain. V was cut by 6 bases and J by 4 bases, with 15 bases left in between. The germline V gene encodes CDR1 DFQATT and CDR2 SNEGSKA (reference sequence). This CDR3 spans 13 amino acids. CDR3 DNA sequence: TGCAGTGCGGATCAATGGCTATCCTATGGCTACACCTTC. Protein sequence: CSADQWLSYGYTF.

This clonotype has a count of ten or more. The chain carries TRBV19 and TRBJ2-2; 13 bases match TRBD2. Losses at the gene ends were 6 bases for V and 0 bases for J; bases not matched to a gene: 4. The CDR3 is 17 residues long. Germline V gene lookup returns CDR1 LNHDA and CDR2 SQIVND (reference sequence). CDR3 sequence: CASSTGTSGTNTGELFF. CDR3 DNA sequence: TGTGCCAGTAGCACCGGGACTAGCGGGACGAACACCGGGGAGCTGTTTTTT.